This TCR beta chain was sequenced for a study of cytomegalovirus exposure and HLA in healthy donors. Study results and caveats: The listing of 150 to 200 TCR beta chains classed them as cytomegalovirus-associated. A later analysis linked fewer than 20,000 TCR beta sequences to HLA alleles at 0.05 false discovery rate. A later analysis by the authors found several of the most significant clusters apparently linked to common viral pathogens.

On this clone itself: Its antigen is currently unknown.

V dropped 3 bases and J dropped 4; count of bases not matched to a gene: 4. This CDR3 comprises 14 residues. The germline V gene encodes CDR1 SGHTA and CDR2 FQGNSA. PCR was performed using 60 Vbeta and 13 Jbeta primers. The table came from immunoSEQ multiplex PCR; TCRdb's copy has only in-frame clones and leaves some out. Found here are 65,000 to 85,000 clones, about three quarters of them singletons; the top ten hold around 10%. This TCR was recovered from a male donor in good health and CMV-seropositive. The rearrangement joins TRBV7-2 to TRBJ2-3; the match to TRBD2 covers 7 bases. The sample consisted of PBMCs. In DNA form, the CDR3 reads TGTGCCAGCAGCTTCGGGACTAAGGCAGATACGCAGTATTTT. Translated: CASSFGTKADTQYF.